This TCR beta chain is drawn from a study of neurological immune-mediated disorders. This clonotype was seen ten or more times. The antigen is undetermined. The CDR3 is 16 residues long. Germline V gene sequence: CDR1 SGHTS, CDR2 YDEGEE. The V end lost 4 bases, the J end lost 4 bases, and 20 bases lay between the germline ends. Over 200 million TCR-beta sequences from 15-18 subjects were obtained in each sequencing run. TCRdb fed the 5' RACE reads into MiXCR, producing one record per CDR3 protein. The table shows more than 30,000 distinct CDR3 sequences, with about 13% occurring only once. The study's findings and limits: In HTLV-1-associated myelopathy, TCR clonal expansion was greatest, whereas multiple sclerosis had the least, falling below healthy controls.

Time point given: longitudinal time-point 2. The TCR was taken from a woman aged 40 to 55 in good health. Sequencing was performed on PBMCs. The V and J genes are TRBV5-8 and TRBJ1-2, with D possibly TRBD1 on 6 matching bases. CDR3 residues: CASSVPTGYRGYGYTF. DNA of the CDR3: TGTGCCAGCAGCGTTCCCACAGGGTATAGAGGCTATGGCTACACCTTC.